The rows below give T cell receptor beta chains drawn from one sample of a study of shared clonotypes between healthy human individuals. This table comes from immunoSEQ multiplex PCR, and its TCRdb copy is limited to in-frame clones, with some not included. The sample lists over a million clones, approximately 72% occurring once. The sequenced sample was memory CD4+ T cells sorted from blood. The receptors were gathered from a man aged 18 to 30 in good health. Both conserved end residues are part of each CDR3. Each record gives: clone size, J gene, V gene, D gene, CDR3 DNA, CDR3 protein. D genes are given only for firm matches. Clone size is stated in some rows and not others, as once, few, many or a class when expanded.

.,TRBJ2-7,TRBV5-1,TRBD1,TGCGCCAGCAGCTTGACAGGGGATCTCCGCGAGCAGTACTTC,CASSLTGDLREQYF
.,TRBJ1-3,TRBV5-8,.,TGTGCCAGCAGCTTTTGGGGCAGGTCGCGTGGAAACACCATATATTTT,CASSFWGRSRGNTIYF
.,TRBJ1-1,TRBV18,TRBD1,TGTGCCAGCTCACCACCCCAGGGGGTAACTTCCACTGAAGCTTTCTTT,CASSPPQGVTSTEAFF
.,TRBJ2-7,TRBV15,.,TGTGCCACCAGCAGAGACCGAGACTCCTACGAGCAGTACTTC,CATSRDRDSYEQYF
.,TRBJ2-7,TRBV5-1,TRBD2,TGCGCCAGCAGCTTGGGGTTAGGGACTAGCTACGAGCAGTACTTC,CASSLGLGTSYEQYF
few,TRBJ2-7,TRBV7-9,.,TGTGCCAGCAGCCTCCCCGGAGCCTACGAGCAGTACTTC,CASSLPGAYEQYF
few,TRBJ2-2,TRBV18,.,TGTGCCAGCTCACCTTGGGGAGGCGCAGGGGACACCGGGGAGCTGTTTTTT,CASSPWGGAGDTGELFF
once,TRBJ2-1,TRBV5-4,.,TGTGCCAGCAGCTTAGGCGGGACCTCCTACAATGAGCAGTTCTTC,CASSLGGTSYNEQFF
.,TRBJ1-5,TRBV7-2,.,TGTGCCAGCAGCCCCCGCGGCGCCCGCCCGGGTCAGCCCCAGCATTTT,CASSPRGARPGQPQHF
.,TRBJ1-5,TRBV5-1,.,TGCGCCAGCAGCCCCGAGGACTATAGCAATCAGCCCCAGCATTTT,CASSPEDYSNQPQHF
.,TRBJ2-1,TRBV18,.,TGTGCCAGCTCACCAGACGTTTCGACAGCGTTCAATGAGCAGTTCTTC,CASSPDVSTAFNEQFF
.,TRBJ2-6,TRBV5-1,.,TGCGCCAGCAGCTTTGGACGGAGCTCTGGGGCCAACGTCCTGACTTTC,CASSFGRSSGANVLTF
.,TRBJ2-7,TRBV6-5,TRBD2,TGTGCCAGCAGTTACCGGACTAGCGGGGGTTACGAGCAGTACTTC,CASSYRTSGGYEQYF
.,TRBJ2-5,TRBV10-1,.,TGCGCCAGCAGTGAGTCAGTCGTGGGGACCCAGTACTTC,CASSESVVGTQYF
.,TRBJ1-5,TRBV7-3,.,TGTGCCAGCAGCCGCGAGGGGGGGGATCAGCCCCAGCATTTT,CASSREGGDQPQHF
once,TRBJ2-3,TRBV5-6,.,TGTGCCAGCAGCACCTTGGGGGGCCGGGTCACAGATACGCAGTATTTT,CASSTLGGRVTDTQYF
.,TRBJ2-2,TRBV10-3,.,TGTGCCATCGGCAGGGTTGACACCGGGGAGCTGTTTTTT,CAIGRVDTGELFF
.,TRBJ2-5,TRBV6-1,.,TGTGCCAGCAGTGGGGGCGGGACAGCGAAGACCCAGTACTTC,CASSGGGTAKTQYF
.,TRBJ2-3,TRBV6-4,.,TGTGCCAGCAGTTACCGCACAGATACGCAGTATTTT,CASSYRTDTQYF
.,TRBJ2-7,TRBV5-1,.,TGCGCCAGCAGCTTGCGCTCTCAGGGGCTACGATCCTACGAGCAGTACTTC,CASSLRSQGLRSYEQYF
.,TRBJ1-1,TRBV28,.,TGTGCCAGCAGTTTATTAAAAGGCGCTGAAGCTTTCTTT,CASSLLKGAEAFF
.,TRBJ2-7,TRBV6-5,TRBD1,TGTGCCAGCAGCCGTGGACAGGGACTGGGCGAGCAGTACTTC,CASSRGQGLGEQYF
.,TRBJ1-2,TRBV28,.,TGTGCCAGCAGTTTGGGGTCGGGGAATCCCTATGGCTACACCTTC,CASSLGSGNPYGYTF
once,TRBJ1-5,TRBV15,.,TGTGCCACCAGCCCGGAGGGCAGGGGCAGTCAGCCCCAGCATTTT,CATSPEGRGSQPQHF
few,TRBJ1-1,TRBV30,.,TGTGCCTGGAGTCCCTCGTCAGGGAACACTGAAGCTTTCTTT,CAWSPSSGNTEAFF
.,TRBJ2-3,TRBV11-2,.,TGTGCCAGCAGCTTGGCTCCAGAATTGAGCACAGATACGCAGTATTTT,CASSLAPELSTDTQYF
.,TRBJ2-3,TRBV10-1,.,TGCGCCAGCAGTGAGTCGATGGGCGCTGCGTACACAGATACGCAGTATTTT,CASSESMGAAYTDTQYF
.,TRBJ1-2,TRBV18,TRBD1,TGTGCCAGCTCACCAGGGACAGACTATGGCTACACCTTC,CASSPGTDYGYTF
.,TRBJ2-7,TRBV2,.,TGTGCCAGCAGTACAGGGAGGAAAAACTACGAGCAGTACTTC,CASSTGRKNYEQYF
many,TRBJ2-7,TRBV9,.,TGTGCCAGCAGCGTAGGTCTAGCTATGAGCGAGCAGTACTTC,CASSVGLAMSEQYF
.,TRBJ2-1,TRBV7-2,.,TGTGCCAGCAGCTTGATTAGCCCCAATGAGCAGTTCTTC,CASSLISPNEQFF
.,TRBJ2-1,TRBV7-8,TRBD1,TGTGCCAGCAGCTACGCTATGACAGGGGGCGTTACTACCTACAATGAGCAGTTCTTC,CASSYAMTGGVTTYNEQFF
few,TRBJ1-3,TRBV30,.,TGTGCCTGGACGAATCAAGCGGGCAACACCATATATTTT,CAWTNQAGNTIYF
.,TRBJ2-7,TRBV5-1,TRBD2,TGCGCCAGCAGCACGGGAGGGGGGATCGAGCAGTACTTC,CASSTGGGIEQYF
.,TRBJ2-7,TRBV4-3,TRBD2,TGCGCCAGCAGCCAAGAAACGGGGGGCTACGAGCAGTACTTC,CASSQETGGYEQYF
.,TRBJ2-3,TRBV2,TRBD2,TGTGCCAGCAGGGTCAGCGGGGGGCCAGATACGCAGTATTTT,CASRVSGGPDTQYF
.,TRBJ1-2,TRBV5-1,.,TGCGCCAGCAGCTTGGGTCAGGGTCTCTATGGCTACACCTTC,CASSLGQGLYGYTF
.,TRBJ2-5,TRBV10-1,.,TGCGCCAGCAGTGAGCGGGGGGCGCCCGGGGAGACCCAGTACTTC,CASSERGAPGETQYF
.,TRBJ2-2,TRBV28,.,TGTGCCAGCAAAGCGAGAAACGGGGAGCTGTTTTTT,CASKARNGELFF
many,TRBJ2-5,TRBV4-3,TRBD1,TGCGCCAGCAGCCAAGGCATGACAGGGAAAGAGACCCAGTACTTC,CASSQGMTGKETQYF
.,TRBJ1-5,TRBV7-2,.,TGTGCCAGCAGCTCCAGTGGGGTGGGCCAGCCCCAGCATTTT,CASSSSGVGQPQHF
.,TRBJ2-7,TRBV28,TRBD1,TGTGCCAGCAGTCGATCCGGGACAGGGGGCTACGAGCAGTACTTC,CASSRSGTGGYEQYF
few,TRBJ1-2,TRBV6-1,TRBD1,TGTGCCAGCAGCACACAGGGGGCGGGCTATGGCTACACCTTC,CASSTQGAGYGYTF
few,TRBJ2-4,TRBV4-3,.,TGCGCCAGCAGCCAAGAAGCCCCCGGTGGTGTAGCCAAAAACATTCAGTACTTC,CASSQEAPGGVAKNIQYF